Presented here are 14 T cell receptor beta chains from one specimen sequenced in a study of shared clonotypes between healthy human individuals. Data came from immunoSEQ multiplex PCR; TCRdb stores just in-frame clones and leaves some out. This table has about 1.5 million clones, under 99% appearing once. The sequencing sample was made of naive CD4+ T cells sorted from blood. As for subset: CD45RA+ positively selected. These TCRs come from a young man in good health.

The chain recombines TRBV30 with TRBJ2-5; tentatively, D is TRBD1 (6 bases). The ends were cut back, 2 bases at V and 4 bases at J, with 8 bases in the middle. CDR3 length: 12 residues. CDR1 and CDR2 from the germline V gene are GTSNPN and SVGIG (reference sequence). The CDR3 is CAWSLRGETQYF. The CDR3 DNA reads as TGTGCCTGGAGTCTCAGGGGAGAGACCCAGTACTTC.

The V gene is TRBV18, the J gene TRBJ1-2, with 7 bases fitting TRBD1. The CDR3 consists of 17 residues. The V gene's germline CDR1 is KGHSH and CDR2 LQKENI. After removal of 6 bases from V and 3 bases from J, the junction contained 16 bases not matched to a gene. CDR3 residues: CASSLTRQGVWDYGYTF. DNA of the CDR3: TGTGCCAGCTCTCTGACCCGACAGGGAGTCTGGGACTATGGCTACACCTTC.

The count of this clone is one. The chain is built from TRBV15 and TRBJ2-5; D not certain. V gave up 0 bases and J gave up 9 bases, with 8 bases separating them. The CDR3 contains 12 residues. Germline CDR1 is LNHNV and CDR2 is YYDKDF (reference sequence). DNA of the CDR3: TGTGCCACCAGCAGAGATGGACGGTCCCAGTACTTC. Translating gives CATSRDGRSQYF.

The chain uses TRBV5-5 and TRBJ2-7; tentatively, D is TRBD1 (5 bases). Looked up from germline, CDR1 is SGHKS and CDR2 is YYEKEE (reference sequence). V was pared by 1 base and J by 5 bases, with 7 bases between. The CDR3 loop spans 12 amino acids. The DNA for the CDR3 is TGTGCCAGCAGCTTGCTGGGGCACGAGCAGTACTTC. Its translation: CASSLLGHEQYF.

Remarks on this clone: This same CDR3 is encoded by further DNA sequences in the sample. The chain carries TRBV9 and TRBJ2-3; the D is unclear. Germline V gene lookup returns CDR1 SGDLS and CDR2 YYNGEE. The CDR3 totals 15 residues. Trimming shortened V by 0 bases and J by 0 bases, and 8 bases separated the two germline ends. CDR3 residues: CASSVGGSSTDTQYF. The CDR3 region has the DNA TGTGCCAGCAGCGTAGGCGGATCTAGCACAGATACGCAGTATTTT.

J is TRBJ2-1 and V is TRBV10-3; 11 bases are shared with TRBD2. Germline assignment: CDR1 ENHRY and CDR2 SYGVKD. This CDR3 is 15 amino acids long. V trimming: 4 bases; J trimming: 8 bases; junction bases outside the gene matches: 7. The CDR3 spells CAISVLAGGSDEQFF. The CDR3 region has the DNA TGTGCCATCAGTGTGCTAGCGGGAGGTTCCGATGAGCAGTTCTTC.

The chain is built from TRBV6-1 and TRBJ1-1, with D perhaps matching TRBD1 (6 bases). Trimming shortened V by 2 bases and J by 4 bases, and 20 bases separated the two germline ends. The germline CDR1 and CDR2 sequences are MNHNS and SASEGT. The CDR3 runs 17 residues. The CDR3 loop reads CASSEPLGWGRGTEAFF. The CDR3 DNA reads TGTGCCAGCAGTGAACCCCTGGGATGGGGGCGCGGCACTGAAGCTTTCTTT.

This clone was seen only once. This same CDR3 is encoded by further DNA sequences in the sample. The chain has TRBV19 and TRBJ1-5; no firm D call. The germline CDR1 and CDR2 sequences are LNHDA and SQIVND (reference sequence). This CDR3 has 12 amino acids. V shed 0 bases and J shed 7 bases, with 4 bases lying between them. CDR3 in amino acids: CASSIEGQPQHF. CDR3 in DNA: TGTGCCAGTAGTATAGAAGGACAGCCCCAGCATTTT.

The rearrangement links TRBV7-8 to TRBJ1-4; perhaps TRBD1 as D (5 bases). The CDR3 totals 13 residues. CDR1 and CDR2 (germline): SGHVS, FQNEAQ. Trimming stripped 5 bases from V and 7 bases from J, with 11 bases between. This CDR3 reads CASSHSDSEKLFF. Here the CDR3 DNA reads TGTGCCAGCAGCCATAGTGACAGTGAAAAACTGTTTTTT.

The chain uses TRBV5-6 and TRBJ2-3, with 8 bases fitting TRBD2. Per germline, CDR1 SGHDT and CDR2 YYEEEE. This CDR3 is 16 amino acids long. Germline trimming cut 5 bases from V and 4 bases from J; bases unmatched to any gene: 12. The DNA for the CDR3 is TGTGCCAGCAGTTGGACTTCAGGGACTAGAGCAGATACGCAGTATTTT. It specifies CASSWTSGTRADTQYF.

This chain links TRBV7-2 with TRBJ2-7; 9 bases are a match to TRBD1. CDR1 is SGHTA and CDR2 is FQGNSA in the germline V gene. The CDR3 sequence is 15 residues long. Trimming removed 3 bases from V and 5 bases from J; junction bases left unmatched: 8. The CDR3 DNA follows: TGTGCCAGCAGCTTTTGGGGACAGGGAATCAACGAGCAGTACTTC. This sequence encodes CASSFWGQGINEQYF. The full variable domain, rest sourced from reference TRBV7-2 and TRBJ2-7, is GAGVSQSPSNKVTEKGKDVELRCDPISGHTALYWYRQSLGQGLEFLIYFQGNSAPDKSGLPSDRFSAERTGGSVSTLTIQRTQQEDSAVYLCASSFWGQGINEQYFGPGTRLTVT.

The chain links TRBV29-1 to TRBJ2-2; D perhaps matches TRBD1 (5 bases). Germline-derived CDR1 and CDR2 are SQVTM and ANQGSEA. V lost 7 bases and J 1 base, leaving 7 bases between the germline ends. The CDR3 length is 12 residues. CDR3 sequence (DNA): TGCAGCGGTCAGGGGAACACCGGGGAGCTGTTTTTT. It yields the protein CSGQGNTGELFF.

To note about this clone: This same CDR3 is encoded by further DNA sequences in the sample. The chain couples TRBV20-1 to TRBJ2-7; D gene ambiguous. Germline V gene sequence: CDR1 DFQATT, CDR2 SNEGSKA (reference sequence). The CDR3 runs to 11 residues. V was pared by 3 bases and J by 2 bases, with 5 bases between. In DNA form, the CDR3 reads TGCAGTGCTAGTGTTACCTACGAGCAGTACTTC. As protein: CSASVTYEQYF.

The chain employs TRBV28 and TRBJ2-1; TRBD2 matches 8 bases. The germline gives CDR1 MDHEN, CDR2 SYDVKM. The CDR3 consists of 15 residues. The ends lost 4 bases at V and 8 bases at J; junction bases unmatched: 10. Here the CDR3 DNA reads TGTGCCAGCAGTTCGATAAGCGGGAGTCTGGATGAGCAGTTCTTC. Encoded protein: CASSSISGSLDEQFF. The complete variable domain, with remaining parts taken from reference TRBV28 and TRBJ2-1, reads DVKVTQSSRYLVKRTGEKVFLECVQDMDHENMFWYRQDPGLGLRLIYFSYDVKMKEKGDIPEGYSVSREKKERFSLILESASTNQTSMYLCASSSISGSLDEQFFGPGTRLTVL.